The 24 T cell receptor beta chains below all came from one sample that was sequenced in a study of CD8 T cells in Susac syndrome. Random hexamers were used to reverse transcribe roughly 0.5 to 1 ug of RNA. TCRdb ran MiXCR on the immunoSEQ multiplex PCR reads and lists one entry per CDR3 protein. The sample contains approximately 120,000 distinct CDR3 sequences, around 90% of which appear only once. The sequencing sample was made of CD8+ T cells from PBMCs. The receptors were gathered from a human donor with multiple sclerosis.

The chain uses TRBV3-1 and TRBJ2-7, with TRBD2 matching over 14 bases. The CDR3 contains 17 residues. Germline V gene lookup returns CDR1 LGHDT and CDR2 YNNKEL (reference sequence). The V gene end was trimmed by 4 bases and the J gene end by 5 bases; junction bases not matched to a gene: 10. The CDR3 coding sequence is TGTGCCAGCAGCCTCTTTGGGGGACTAGCGGGAGACCACGAGCAGTACTTC. Amino acids: CASSLFGGLAGDHEQYF.

The chain uses TRBV20-1 and TRBJ2-6; D unresolved. V lost 0 bases and J 0 bases, leaving 6 bases between the germline ends. The CDR3 covers 15 residues. Germline V gene sequence: CDR1 DFQATT, CDR2 SNEGSKA (reference sequence). For the CDR3, the DNA is TGCAGTGCTAGAGACGACTTCTCTGGGGCCAACGTCCTGACTTTC. It yields the protein CSARDDFSGANVLTF.

The chain couples TRBV27 to TRBJ2-7; D unclear. Trimming removed 3 bases at V and 3 bases at J, with 12 bases between. The CDR3 consists of 14 residues. Per the germline V gene, CDR1 is MNHEY and CDR2 is SMNVEV (reference sequence). This CDR3 reads CASSFYPRGYEQYF. In DNA, the CDR3 is TGTGCCAGCAGTTTCTACCCCAGAGGCTACGAGCAGTACTTC.

This clonotype occurred a few times. The chain couples TRBV6-1 to TRBJ2-1; the D is unclear. The V end was cut by 5 bases, the J end by 9 bases, with 17 bases between. The germline gives CDR1 MNHNS, CDR2 SASEGT. CDR3 length: 14 amino acids. CDR3 in amino acids: CASSSSGRLVEQFF. The CDR3 DNA follows: TGTGCCAGCAGTTCCTCGGGCAGGCTGGTTGAGCAGTTCTTC.

J is TRBJ2-2 and V is TRBV29-1, with unresolved D. With 0 bases removed from V and 1 base from J, the gap between germline ends came to 9 bases. The CDR3 length is 15 residues. Germline V CDR1 and CDR2: SQVTM, ANQGSEA. The CDR3 sequence is CSVEDRALNTGELFF. In DNA form, the CDR3 reads TGCAGCGTTGAAGATCGGGCCCTGAACACCGGGGAGCTGTTTTTT.

The chain employs TRBV2 and TRBJ2-7; D gene ambiguous. V was shortened by 8 bases and J by 7 bases, with 21 bases between the two germline ends. The V gene's germline CDR1 is SNHLY and CDR2 FYNNEI. The CDR3 loop spans 14 amino acids. CDR3 coding DNA: TGTGCCAGCTCGGGCGTACAGTATCCGGAAGAGCAGTACTTC. The encoded protein is CASSGVQYPEEQYF. The whole variable domain, filled in from reference TRBV2 and TRBJ2-7, reads EPEVTQTPSHQVTQMGQEVILRCVPISNHLYFYWYRQILGQKVEFLVSFYNNEISEKSEIFDDQFSVERPDGSNFTLKIRSTKLEDSAMYFCASSGVQYPEEQYFGPGTRLTVT.

The V call is TRBV6-4, the J call TRBJ1-2; D call uncertain. The germline V and J ends were trimmed by 7 bases and 7 bases, with 10 bases remaining between them. The CDR3 loop spans 11 amino acids. Germline V gives CDR1 MRHNA, CDR2 SNTAGT. As DNA, the CDR3 is TGTGCCAGCACTCCGGAGGGTGGCTACACCTTC. Translated: CASTPEGGYTF.

This clonotype appeared a single time. The rearrangement links TRBV27 to TRBJ2-5, with 8 bases that match TRBD1. This CDR3 has 15 residues. Looked up from germline, CDR1 is MNHEY and CDR2 is SMNVEV (reference sequence). With 1 base clipped from V and 2 bases from J, the junction kept 3 bases outside the gene matches. CDR3 sequence reads: CASSLWTGQQETQYF. The DNA of the CDR3 is TGTGCCAGCAGTTTATGGACAGGGCAGCAAGAGACCCAGTACTTC.

The chain is built from TRBV19 and TRBJ2-3, with D perhaps TRBD1 (5 bases). Germline V gives CDR1 LNHDA, CDR2 SQIVND (reference sequence). The CDR3 spans 12 residues. Trimming removed 9 bases from V and 3 bases from J, with 10 bases in between. In nucleotides, the CDR3 is TGTGCCAGCTCGGACATTACAGATACGCAGTATTTT. As protein: CASSDITDTQYF.

The rearrangement joins TRBV20-1 to TRBJ2-6; no reliable D call. Germline values: CDR1 DFQATT, CDR2 SNEGSKA (reference sequence). Between the trimmed V and J ends, which lost 4 bases and 0 bases, there was a span of 16 bases. This CDR3 has 17 residues. The CDR3 nucleotides are TGCAGTGCTATTCGACGACAACCCTACTCTGGGGCCAACGTCCTGACTTTC. This sequence encodes CSAIRRQPYSGANVLTF.

The V and J genes are TRBV15 and TRBJ2-1, with TRBD2 matching 15 bases. Trimming removed 6 bases from V and 10 bases from J; junction bases left unmatched: 10. Germline loops: CDR1 LNHNV, CDR2 YYDKDF (reference sequence). The CDR3 extends over 16 amino acids. CDR3 nucleotide sequence: TGTGCCACCAGGCCTCCGGGACTAGCGGGAGGAGGGGAGCAGTTCTTC. Translation gives CATRPPGLAGGGEQFF.

V usage is TRBV12-3 or TRBV12-4 and J usage is TRBJ1-1, with D uncertain. V shed 7 bases and J shed 1 base, with 10 bases lying between them. CDR3 length equals 13 residues. The DNA of the CDR3 is TGTGCCAGCAAGGAAGACGGGAACACTGAAGCTTTCTTT. Translated: CASKEDGNTEAFF.

There are a few counts of this clonotype. The gene calls are TRBV6-2 or TRBV6-3 and TRBJ1-2, with D possibly matching TRBD1 (6 bases). CDR1 and CDR2 (germline): MNHEY, SVGEGT. V was trimmed by 5 bases and J by 5 bases, leaving 15 bases between them. This CDR3 comprises 14 residues. The CDR3 loop is CASSPTGIGYGYTF. In nucleotides, the CDR3 is TGTGCCAGCAGTCCGACAGGCATCGGGTATGGCTACACCTTC.

The chain recombines TRBV13 with TRBJ2-5; D might be TRBD1 or TRBD2, each matching 5 bases. Germline V gene lookup returns CDR1 PRHDT and CDR2 FYEKMQ (reference sequence). This CDR3 contains 13 residues. Between the trimmed V and J ends, which lost 3 bases and 5 bases, there was a span of 10 bases. The CDR3 here is CASSLGPSETQYF. The CDR3 DNA follows: TGTGCCAGCAGCTTGGGACCGTCGGAGACCCAGTACTTC. Looking up the rest from reference TRBV13 and TRBJ2-5 gives the full variable domain: AAGVIQSPRHLIKEKRETATLKCYPIPRHDTVYWYQQGPGQDPQFLISFYEKMQSDKGSIPDRFSAQQFSDYHSELNMSSLELGDSALYFCASSLGPSETQYFGPGTRLLVL.

The V and J genes are TRBV5-6 and TRBJ1-1; no clear D. The germline V and J ends were trimmed by 5 bases and 0 bases, with 8 bases remaining between them. There are 13 residues in the CDR3. Germline CDR1 is SGHDT and CDR2 is YYEEEE. The CDR3 region is CASRSFMNTEAFF. The CDR3 DNA follows: TGTGCCAGCAGATCTTTTATGAACACTGAAGCTTTCTTT.

The rearrangement joins TRBV19 to TRBJ1-2; 7 positions agree with TRBD1. The V and J ends lost 5 bases and 7 bases, in that order; junction bases with no gene match: 7. CDR1 is LNHDA and CDR2 is SQIVND in the germline V gene (reference sequence). The CDR3 has 13 residues. In nucleotides, the CDR3 is TGTGCCAGTAGTGTGGAGGGGGCTGTTGGCTACACCTTC. This codes for CASSVEGAVGYTF.

The count of this clonotype is one. The V and J genes are TRBV13 and TRBJ2-6; the D gene is possibly TRBD1 (6 bases). CDR1 is PRHDT and CDR2 is FYEKMQ in the germline V gene (reference sequence). The CDR3 sequence is 17 residues long. V lost 1 base, J lost 1 base, and 11 bases lay in between. In DNA form, the CDR3 reads TGTGCCAGCAGCTTAGACAGGGCAGCATCTGGGGCCAACGTCCTGACTTTC. Encoded protein: CASSLDRAASGANVLTF. Looking up the rest from reference TRBV13 and TRBJ2-6 gives the full variable domain: AAGVIQSPRHLIKEKRETATLKCYPIPRHDTVYWYQQGPGQDPQFLISFYEKMQSDKGSIPDRFSAQQFSDYHSELNMSSLELGDSALYFCASSLDRAASGANVLTFGAGSRLTVL.

The count of this clonotype is one. The V gene is TRBV6-2 or TRBV6-3, the J gene TRBJ2-4, with TRBD2 as a possible D gene (6 bases). The CDR3 sequence is 18 residues long. Germline CDR1 MNHEY, CDR2 SVGEGT. V was shortened by 2 bases and J by 0 bases, with 17 bases between the two germline ends. CDR3 in DNA: TGTGCCAGCAGTTACCCCGGGGCTAGCGTTCTAGCCAAAAACATTCAGTACTTC. Its translation: CASSYPGASVLAKNIQYF.

The rearrangement links TRBV7-9 to TRBJ2-7, with D maybe TRBD2 (7 bases). Deletions cut 4 bases from V and 4 bases from J, with 11 bases between. The CDR3 has 13 amino acids. Germline V gene data show CDR1 as SEHNR and CDR2 as FQNEAQ (reference sequence). The CDR3 reads CASSSGGRYEQYF. The CDR3 bases are TGTGCCAGCAGCTCCGGGGGGCGGTACGAGCAGTACTTC. The variable domain in full, completed from reference TRBV7-9 and TRBJ2-7, reads DTGVSQNPRHKITKRGQNVTFRCDPISEHNRLYWYRQTLGQGPEFLTYFQNEAQLEKSRLLSDRFSAERPKGSFSTLEIQRTEQGDSAMYLCASSSGGRYEQYFGPGTRLTVT.

The gene calls are TRBV25-1 and TRBJ1-4; weak D call: TRBD1 (6 bases). Germline CDR1 reads MGHDK; CDR2 reads SYGVNS. Trimming removed 5 bases at V and 8 bases at J, with 12 bases between. The CDR3 totals 13 residues. The CDR3 loop is CASSLQGTEKLFF. The CDR3 DNA is TGTGCCAGCAGTCTTCAGGGGACGGAAAAACTGTTTTTT. The whole variable domain, filled in from reference TRBV25-1 and TRBJ1-4, reads EADIYQTPRYLVIGTGKKITLECSQTMGHDKMYWYQQDPGMELHLIHYSYGVNSTEKGDLSSESTVSRIRTEHFPLTLESARPSHTSQYLCASSLQGTEKLFFGSGTQLSVL.

This chain uses TRBV7-9 with TRBJ2-5; D is perhaps TRBD1 (5 bases). The CDR3 loop spans 16 amino acids. The V end lost 2 bases, the J end lost 1 base, and 14 bases lay between the germline ends. Germline V lookup: CDR1 SEHNR, CDR2 FQNEAQ (reference sequence). CDR3 bases: TGTGCCAGCAGCTTATCCCCCGACAGTAGCCAAGAGACCCAGTACTTC. This sequence encodes CASSLSPDSSQETQYF. Full variable domain (rest looked up from reference TRBV7-9 and TRBJ2-5): DTGVSQNPRHKITKRGQNVTFRCDPISEHNRLYWYRQTLGQGPEFLTYFQNEAQLEKSRLLSDRFSAERPKGSFSTLEIQRTEQGDSAMYLCASSLSPDSSQETQYFGPGTRLLVL.

V is TRBV25-1 and J is TRBJ2-1; D is uncertain. Germline CDR1 is MGHDK and CDR2 is SYGVNS. The V and J ends lost 6 bases and 8 bases respectively, with 17 bases between them. This CDR3 contains 14 residues. The CDR3 protein is CASSLGVYNDEQFF. In DNA, the CDR3 is TGTGCCAGCAGCCTGGGCGTCTATAACGATGAGCAGTTCTTC.

The chain recombines TRBV10-3 with TRBJ2-1; D gene uncertain. This CDR3 contains 15 residues. Deletions cut 2 bases from V and 7 bases from J, with 15 bases between. Germline assignment: CDR1 ENHRY and CDR2 SYGVKD. This chain's CDR3 is CAISEESFRSNEQFF. Here the CDR3 DNA reads TGTGCCATCAGTGAGGAGTCTTTTAGATCGAATGAGCAGTTCTTC.

The chain links TRBV3-1 to TRBJ1-2; D ambiguous. Germline CDR1 and CDR2: LGHDT and YNNKEL (reference sequence). CDR3 size: 15 residues. V gave up 3 bases and J gave up 0 bases, with 11 bases separating them. CDR3 nucleotides: TGTGCCAGCAGCCAGGAAATCGGGGCTAACTATGGCTACACCTTC. This sequence encodes CASSQEIGANYGYTF.